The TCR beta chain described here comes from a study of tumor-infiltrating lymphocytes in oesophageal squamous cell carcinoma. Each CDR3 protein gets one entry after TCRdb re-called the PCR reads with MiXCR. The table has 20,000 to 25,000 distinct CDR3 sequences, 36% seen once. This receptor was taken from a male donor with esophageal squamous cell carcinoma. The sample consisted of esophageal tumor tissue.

The CDR3 region is CASSLAVWGYTF. In DNA form, the CDR3 reads TGTGCCAGCAGCTTAGCTGTTTGGGGCTACACCTTC. This chain uses TRBV7-9 with TRBJ2-3; D ambiguous. The J call may be incorrect, as the DNA end agrees better with TRBJ1-2. Looked up from germline, CDR1 is SEHNR and CDR2 is FQNEAQ (reference sequence). The CDR3 spans 12 residues.